A single sample is the source of the 30 T cell receptor beta chains below, sequenced in a study of long-term antiretroviral therapy in people with HIV. At survey level, the immunoSEQ assay was run in its v3.0 version. TCRdb keeps only in-frame clones here, not all; method: immunoSEQ multiplex PCR. The sample contains fewer than 20,000 clones, 85% to 90% of which appear only once. The source material was unsorted PBMCs, sampled 4.2 years after starting antiretroviral therapy. Every receptor here comes from a man aged 45-60 years with HIV.

This clone came up once. The V and J genes are TRBV7-2 and TRBJ2-2, with 8 bases lining up with TRBD1. The CDR3 spans 15 residues. Looked up from germline, CDR1 is SGHTA and CDR2 is FQGNSA. J lost 1 base, V lost 6 bases, and 4 bases had no gene match. For the CDR3, the DNA is TGTGCCAGCAGACCGGGACAGGTGAACACCGGGGAGCTGTTTTTT. Amino acid sequence: CASRPGQVNTGELFF.

The chain couples TRBV7-9 to TRBJ2-7; tentative D call: TRBD2 (6 bases). The V gene's germline CDR1 is SEHNR and CDR2 FQNEAQ (reference sequence). The CDR3 covers 14 residues. V was trimmed by 5 bases and J by 5 bases, leaving 16 bases between them. The DNA for the CDR3 is TGTGCCAGCAGCAGTAGCAAGGGAGGTCACGAGCAGTACTTC. This gives the protein CASSSSKGGHEQYF.

The V and J genes are TRBV6-5 and TRBJ1-1; D possibly corresponds to TRBD1 (5 bases). The germline CDR1 and CDR2 sequences are MNHEY and SVGAGI. The CDR3 loop spans 15 amino acids. V was trimmed by 4 bases and J by 0 bases, leaving 12 bases between them. The CDR3 region is CASSSSGTVNTEAFF. CDR3 coding DNA: TGTGCCAGCAGTTCCTCCGGGACTGTGAACACTGAAGCTTTCTTT.

This clone was picked up one time. The V gene is TRBV11-2, the J gene TRBJ2-5, with D unresolved. This CDR3 has 15 amino acids. The V end lost 1 base, the J end lost 3 bases, and 12 bases lay between the germline ends. Germline values: CDR1 SGHAT, CDR2 FQNNGV. The CDR3 DNA is TGTGCCAGCAGCTTAGTTTTTAGGACGGAAGAGACCCAGTACTTC. This codes for CASSLVFRTEETQYF.

V gene TRBV27 combines with J gene TRBJ1-2; 7 nucleotides match TRBD1. This CDR3 has 12 residues. V dropped 3 bases and J dropped 8; count of bases not matched to a gene: 3. In germline, CDR1 is MNHEY, CDR2 SMNVEV (reference sequence). The CDR3 here is CASSFAGGGYTF. CDR3 nucleotides: TGTGCCAGCAGTTTCGCAGGGGGAGGCTACACCTTC.

This sequence joins TRBV15 and TRBJ2-7; 7 bases map to TRBD1. This CDR3 has 15 amino acids. Germline V gives CDR1 LNHNV, CDR2 YYDKDF (reference sequence). With V trimmed by 1 base and J by 2 bases, 5 bases remained unmatched. The CDR3 is CATSRVTGNTYEQYF. CDR3 in DNA: TGTGCCACCAGCAGAGTGACAGGGAACACCTACGAGCAGTACTTC.

The rearrangement links TRBV30 to TRBJ2-7; D is uncertain. This CDR3 has 12 amino acids. Germline lookup yields CDR1 GTSNPN and CDR2 SVGIG (reference sequence). The germline V and J ends were trimmed by 0 bases and 6 bases, with 9 bases remaining between them. Written as DNA, the CDR3 is TGTGCCTGGAGTGTACGAACAGCCGAGCAGTACTTC. Translation gives CAWSVRTAEQYF.

The V gene is TRBV6-5, the J gene TRBJ2-2, with 11 bases matching TRBD1. The CDR3 contains 15 residues. Germline V gene data show CDR1 as MNHEY and CDR2 as SVGAGI. After removal of 5 bases from V and 5 bases from J, the junction contained 4 bases not matched to a gene. CDR3 bases: TGTGCCAGCAGTAGACGGGACAGGGGGACCGGGGAGCTGTTTTTT. Translation gives CASSRRDRGTGELFF.

This clone was recorded once. The chain employs TRBV6-1 and TRBJ1-5; weak D call: TRBD1 (6 bases). V was shortened by 7 bases and J by 2 bases, with 12 bases between the two germline ends. The germline V gene encodes CDR1 MNHNS and CDR2 SASEGT. This CDR3 has 14 residues. CDR3 DNA sequence: TGTGCCAGCACCGAACGACAGGGCAATCAGCCCCAGCATTTT. The encoded protein is CASTERQGNQPQHF.

The chain couples TRBV7-3 to TRBJ2-7; perhaps TRBD1 as D (7 bases). The CDR3 sequence is 14 residues long. V was pared by 4 bases and J by 3 bases, with 13 bases between. Germline-derived CDR1 and CDR2 are SGHTA and FQGTGA. The CDR3 loop is CASSWGAGGYEQYF. The CDR3, as DNA: TGTGCCAGCAGCTGGGGGGCAGGGGGCTACGAGCAGTACTTC.

V usage is TRBV10-2 and J usage is TRBJ1-1; weak D call: TRBD1 (5 bases). The germline V gene has CDR1 WSHSY and CDR2 SAAADI. With 10 bases removed from V and 5 bases from J, the gap between germline ends came to 17 bases. CDR3 length: 13 amino acids. CDR3 DNA sequence: TGCGCCACCCTGTATGTTGGGGGAACTGAAGCTTTCTTT. Translating it yields CATLYVGGTEAFF.

The V call is TRBV7-7, the J call TRBJ1-2, with unresolved D. The germline V gene encodes CDR1 SSHAT and CDR2 FNYEAQ (reference sequence). Trimming shortened V by 5 bases and J by 3 bases, and 22 bases separated the two germline ends. The length of the CDR3 is 17 residues. The CDR3 DNA is TGTGCCAGCAGCCACATATTCAGGCCCCAGGCTGACTATGGCTACACCTTC. Translated, it gives CASSHIFRPQADYGYTF.

The V call is TRBV4-1, the J call TRBJ2-2; D gene unclear. V was trimmed by 1 base and J by 0 bases, leaving 9 bases between them. Germline lookup yields CDR1 MGHRA and CDR2 YSYEKL. CDR3 length: 16 residues. The CDR3 coding sequence is TGCGCCAGCAGCCAAGTAACCTCAACGAACACCGGGGAGCTGTTTTTT. Amino acids: CASSQVTSTNTGELFF.

The chain joins TRBV15 to TRBJ2-5; D uncertain. The CDR3 has 13 residues. V was shortened by 0 bases and J by 2 bases, with 4 bases between the two germline ends. Germline V CDR1 and CDR2: LNHNV, YYDKDF (reference sequence). The CDR3 spells CATSRDPQETQYF. CDR3 coding DNA: TGTGCCACCAGCAGAGACCCTCAAGAGACCCAGTACTTC.

The chain combines TRBV30 with TRBJ2-7; the match to TRBD2 covers 11 bases. The V gene's germline CDR1 is GTSNPN and CDR2 SVGIG (reference sequence). The CDR3 has 14 residues. The V gene end was trimmed by 3 bases and the J gene end by 2 bases; junction bases not matched to a gene: 3. CDR3 sequence: CAWRSSGGTYEQYF. CDR3 coding DNA: TGTGCCTGGAGATCTAGCGGGGGGACCTACGAGCAGTACTTC.

This clone was recorded once. The chain links TRBV5-4 to TRBJ2-1; D is ambiguous. This CDR3 comprises 13 residues. Germline CDR1 SGHNT, CDR2 YYREEE (reference sequence). V shed 0 bases and J shed 8 bases, with 9 bases lying between them. The DNA for the CDR3 is TGTGCCAGCAGCTTGGTAAACGGCTATGAGCAGTTCTTC. Translated, it gives CASSLVNGYEQFF.

There are a few counts of this clone. The chain combines TRBV30 with TRBJ1-6; the match to TRBD1 covers 7 bases. CDR1 and CDR2 from the germline V gene are GTSNPN and SVGIG (reference sequence). CDR3 length equals 14 residues. Germline trimming cut 1 base from V and 7 bases from J; bases unmatched to any gene: 4. The CDR3 nucleotides are TGTGCCTGGAGTGAGGGACAGCAAAATTCACCCCTCCACTTT. Residues: CAWSEGQQNSPLHF.

V gene TRBV14 combines with J gene TRBJ1-6; D is undetermined. This CDR3 is 13 amino acids long. The germline V gene encodes CDR1 SGHDN and CDR2 FVKESK. Trimming shortened V by 3 bases and J by 9 bases, and 9 bases separated the two germline ends. The CDR3 protein is CASSQTRGSPLHF. The DNA for the CDR3 is TGTGCCAGCAGCCAGACACGGGGTTCACCCCTCCACTTT.

The rearrangement links TRBV30 to TRBJ1-3; D remains unclear. This CDR3 spans 14 amino acids. Per germline, CDR1 GTSNPN and CDR2 SVGIG (reference sequence). With 5 bases removed from V and 1 base from J, the gap between germline ends came to 12 bases. In DNA, the CDR3 is TGTGCCTGGTCCTTAGCGATTTCTGGAAACACCATATATTTT. Its translation: CAWSLAISGNTIYF.

The chain has TRBV11-3 and TRBJ1-2; 9 positions agree with TRBD1. V dropped 4 bases and J dropped 3; count of bases not matched to a gene: 6. The CDR3 has 15 amino acids. Per germline, CDR1 SGHNT and CDR2 YENEEA. CDR3 residues: CASSSRTGADYGYTF. The CDR3 coding sequence is TGTGCCAGCAGCTCCCGGACAGGGGCGGACTATGGCTACACCTTC. Complete variable domain (other parts from reference TRBV11-3 and TRBJ1-2): EAGVVQSPRYKIIEKKQPVAFWCNPISGHNTLYWYLQNLGQGPELLIRYENEEAVDDSQLPKDRFSAERLKGVDSTLKIQPAELGDSAVYLCASSSRTGADYGYTFGSGTRLTVV.

The V gene is TRBV14, the J gene TRBJ1-2; D possibly corresponds to TRBD1 (5 bases). This CDR3 is built from 15 residues. The germline gives CDR1 SGHDN, CDR2 FVKESK. V lost 0 bases, J lost 5 bases, and 13 bases lay in between. The CDR3 bases are TGTGCCAGCAGCCAAGATCGGGGGACTCTTTATGGCTACACCTTC. Translation gives CASSQDRGTLYGYTF.

The J gene is TRBJ2-1, the V gene TRBV18; TRBD2 matches 7 bases. The trim removed 2 bases at V and 0 bases at J, leaving 7 bases unmatched. Germline V gives CDR1 KGHSH, CDR2 LQKENI. There are 17 residues in the CDR3. As DNA, the CDR3 is TGTGCCAGCTCACCAGGGGCTAGCGGAGTCTCCTACAATGAGCAGTTCTTC. Its protein product is CASSPGASGVSYNEQFF.

The chain employs TRBV6-5 and TRBJ2-4, with D possibly being TRBD1 (6 bases). Between the trimmed V and J ends, which lost 2 bases and 8 bases, there was a span of 13 bases. The CDR3 has 14 residues. The germline V gene encodes CDR1 MNHEY and CDR2 SVGAGI. The CDR3 protein is CASSYAGAGDIQYF. Here the CDR3 DNA reads TGTGCCAGCAGTTACGCAGGGGCCGGGGACATTCAGTACTTC.

V and J are TRBV30 and TRBJ2-3; 13 bases align to TRBD2. Germline trimming cut 3 bases from V and 4 bases from J; bases unmatched to any gene: 13. This CDR3 is built from 18 residues. CDR1 is GTSNPN and CDR2 is SVGIG in the germline V gene (reference sequence). The CDR3 spells CAWSRLPGTSGDSDTQYF. CDR3 nucleotide sequence: TGTGCCTGGAGCAGACTCCCCGGGACTAGCGGGGATTCAGATACGCAGTATTTT.

CDR3 nucleotides: TGCGCCAGCAGCCAAGATCCAGGGCATCCCTTCGAGCAGTACTTC. This encodes CASSQDPGHPFEQYF. This chain connects TRBV4-3 to TRBJ2-7, with a weak D call TRBD1 (5 bases). The V gene's germline CDR1 is LGHNA and CDR2 YSLEER. V lost 0 bases to trimming and J lost 6 bases, with 15 bases between them. This CDR3 comprises 15 residues.

The chain joins TRBV19 to TRBJ2-2, with 9 positions matching TRBD1. This CDR3 region has 17 residues. The V segment lost 3 bases and the J segment 8 bases; nucleotides outside the gene matches: 13. Germline CDR1 is LNHDA and CDR2 is SQIVND (reference sequence). The CDR3 reads CASSMRTPGQGLGELFF. The CDR3 DNA is TGTGCCAGTAGTATGCGGACCCCCGGACAGGGGTTGGGGGAGCTGTTTTTT.

This rearrangement joins TRBV5-1 to TRBJ2-3; D is perhaps TRBD1 or TRBD2 (5 bases each). Looked up from germline, CDR1 is SGHRS and CDR2 is YFSETQ. CDR3 length equals 16 residues. Trimming stripped 0 bases from V and 1 base from J, with 12 bases between. CDR3 in amino acids: CASSLDPMGGTDTQYF. CDR3 DNA: TGCGCCAGCAGCTTGGATCCTATGGGGGGCACAGATACGCAGTATTTT.

V is TRBV5-1 and J is TRBJ1-1, with a possible D match to TRBD1 (5 bases). Germline CDR1 is SGHRS and CDR2 is YFSETQ. Trimming removed 1 base from V and 0 bases from J, with 19 bases in between. This CDR3 is 18 amino acids long. The DNA for the CDR3 is TGCGCCAGCAGCTTGTTCTTTCAGGGAGACACCATGAACACTGAAGCTTTCTTT. It is translated as CASSLFFQGDTMNTEAFF.

V is TRBV7-2 and J is TRBJ1-2; 8 bases are a match to TRBD1. Germline loops: CDR1 SGHTA, CDR2 FQGNSA. This CDR3 spans 15 amino acids. V was pared by 5 bases and J by 0 bases, with 5 bases of the junction left unmatched. The CDR3 DNA reads TGTGCCAGCAGCATGGGACAGGCGGCTAACTATGGCTACACCTTC. This gives the protein CASSMGQAANYGYTF.

V is TRBV2 and J is TRBJ2-3; TRBD2 aligns across 8 bases. The germline V gene has CDR1 SNHLY and CDR2 FYNNEI. The CDR3 has 13 amino acids. The V and J ends lost 5 bases and 9 bases, in that order; junction bases with no gene match: 7. The DNA of the CDR3 is TGTGCCAGCAGTCTCATTAGCGGGGACACGCAGTATTTT. Its protein product is CASSLISGDTQYF.